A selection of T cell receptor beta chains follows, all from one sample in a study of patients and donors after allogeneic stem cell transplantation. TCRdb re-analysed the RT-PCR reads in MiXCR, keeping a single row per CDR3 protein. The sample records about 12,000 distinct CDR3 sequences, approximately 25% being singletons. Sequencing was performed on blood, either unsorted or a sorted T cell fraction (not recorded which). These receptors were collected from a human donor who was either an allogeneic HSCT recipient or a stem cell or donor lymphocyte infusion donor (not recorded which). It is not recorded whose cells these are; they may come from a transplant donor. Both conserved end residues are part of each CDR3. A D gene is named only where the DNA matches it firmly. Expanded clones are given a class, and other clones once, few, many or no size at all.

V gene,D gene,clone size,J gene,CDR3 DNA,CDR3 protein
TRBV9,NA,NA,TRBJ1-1,TGTGCCAGCAGCGCCGAAGGGATGGGAGGACGAGCTTTCTTT,CASSAEGMGGRAFF
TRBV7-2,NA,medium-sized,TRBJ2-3,TGTGCCAGCAGCTTAGCGGAAGCCACAGATACGCAGTATTTT,CASSLAEATDTQYF
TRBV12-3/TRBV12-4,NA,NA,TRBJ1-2,TGTGCCAGCAGCTGGGGGGAGGACTATGGCTACACCTTC,CASSWGEDYGYTF
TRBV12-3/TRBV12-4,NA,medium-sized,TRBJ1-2,TGTGCCAGCAGTTTAGCCAGGGGTGGCTACACCTTC,CASSLARGGYTF
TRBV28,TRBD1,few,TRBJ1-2,TGTGCCAGCAAGACAGGGGGCTTCGGGGGCTACACCTTC,CASKTGGFGGYTF
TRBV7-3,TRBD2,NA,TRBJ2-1,TGTGCCAGCAGCTTAATAGCGCGGGAGGGCCCTCAGGAGCAGTTCTTC,CASSLIAREGPQEQFF
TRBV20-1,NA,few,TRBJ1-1,TGCAGTGCTAGTTCAGGGCGGGCCACTGAAGCTTTCTTT,CSASSGRATEAFF
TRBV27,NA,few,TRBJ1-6,TGTGCCAGCAGTTGGAACAATCATAATTCACCCCTCCACTTT,CASSWNNHNSPLHF
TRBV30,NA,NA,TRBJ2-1,TGTGCCTGGTCCCCGACGAACGCCGGCAATGAGCAGTTCTTC,CAWSPTNAGNEQFF
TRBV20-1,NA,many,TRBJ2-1,TGCAGTGCTAGAGCCTCTAGCATTCATGAGCAGTTCTTC,CSARASSIHEQFF
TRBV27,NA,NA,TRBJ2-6,TGTGCCAGCAGTTTATCGCCGTTAGGGTTAGAAGGGGCCAACGTCCTGACTTTC,CASSLSPLGLEGANVLTF
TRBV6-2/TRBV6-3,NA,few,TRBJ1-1,TGTGCCAGCAGTTATAGGGGAGGAACTGAAGCTTTCTTT,CASSYRGGTEAFF
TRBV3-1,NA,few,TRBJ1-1,TGTGCCAGCAGCCGGCAGGGATGGCGTACTGAAGCTTTCTTT,CASSRQGWRTEAFF
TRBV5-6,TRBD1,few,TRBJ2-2,TGTGCCAGCAGACCGGGACAGTTCGCGAACACCGGGGAGCTGTTTTTT,CASRPGQFANTGELFF
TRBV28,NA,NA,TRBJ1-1,TGTGCCAGCAGTTTAGCTCCCTTGAACACTGAAGCTTTCTTT,CASSLAPLNTEAFF
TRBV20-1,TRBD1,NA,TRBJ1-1,TGCAGTGCTAGTAAGGTCTACCTCAGGGGGACTGAAGCTTTCTTT,CSASKVYLRGTEAFF
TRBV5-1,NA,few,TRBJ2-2,TGCGCCAGCAGCTTGACCACAAACACCGGGGAGCTGTTTTTT,CASSLTTNTGELFF
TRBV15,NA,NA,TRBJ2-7,TGTGCCACCAGCAGAGATAGGACACTCGCCTACGAGCAGTACTTC,CATSRDRTLAYEQYF
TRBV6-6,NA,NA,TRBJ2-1,TGTGCCAGCAGCTCTACGAGGGGGGCGAAGGTGGAAAATGAGCAGTTCTTC,CASSSTRGAKVENEQFF
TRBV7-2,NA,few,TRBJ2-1,TGTGCCAGCAGCTTCGGGGGCCATGAGCAGTTCTTC,CASSFGGHEQFF
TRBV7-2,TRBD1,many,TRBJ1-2,TGTGCCAGCAGCTCCCTTAGGGTCTTTACAGGGGGCCATGGCTACACCTTC,CASSSLRVFTGGHGYTF
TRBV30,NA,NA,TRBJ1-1,TGTGCCTGGACCGGTTGGGCAGAAGCTTTCTTT,CAWTGWAEAFF
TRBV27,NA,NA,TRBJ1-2,TGTGCCAGCAGTTTATCCCCGTGGGCAGGGGTTCGAGGCTACACCTTC,CASSLSPWAGVRGYTF
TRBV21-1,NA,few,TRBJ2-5,TGTGCCAGCACCTCAAGACCCCACCAAGAGACCCAGTACTTC,CASTSRPHQETQYF
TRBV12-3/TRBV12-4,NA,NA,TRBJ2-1,TGTGCCAGCAGTTTAAACCATGAGCAGTTCTTC,CASSLNHEQFF
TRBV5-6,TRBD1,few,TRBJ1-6,TGTGCCAGCAACATGGGACAGTATAATTCACCCCTCCACTTT,CASNMGQYNSPLHF
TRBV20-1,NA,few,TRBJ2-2,TGCAGTGCCAGGGGAGGCTGGGTAGACGGGGAGCTGTTTTTT,CSARGGWVDGELFF
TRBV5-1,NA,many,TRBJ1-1,TGCGCCAGCAGCCCTCTCCACATGAACACTGAAGCTTTCTTT,CASSPLHMNTEAFF
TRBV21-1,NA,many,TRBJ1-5,TGTGCCAGCAGCACTCCAAGGGAGACAGGGAAAAAGCCCCAGCATTTT,CASSTPRETGKKPQHF
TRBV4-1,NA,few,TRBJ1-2,TGCGCCAGCAGCCAAGACCCCGGGACCGCTCTAAACTATGGCTACACCTTC,CASSQDPGTALNYGYTF
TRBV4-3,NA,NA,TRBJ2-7,TGCGCCAGCAGCCTCGTAGCGGCCTCCTACGAGCAGTACTTC,CASSLVAASYEQYF
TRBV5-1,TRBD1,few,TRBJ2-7,TGCGCCAGCAGTTGGGACCGGGACAGAGTGAAGTACGAGCAGTACTTC,CASSWDRDRVKYEQYF
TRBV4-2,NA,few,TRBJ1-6,TGTGCCAGCAGCCAAGCCGGACAGCGGTCACCCCTCCACTTT,CASSQAGQRSPLHF
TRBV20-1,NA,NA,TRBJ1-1,TGCAGTGCTAGGGGGGGCCTGAACACTGAAGCTTTCTTT,CSARGGLNTEAFF
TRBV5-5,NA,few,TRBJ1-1,TGTGCCAGCAGCCCTGGCGGGGCCGGCAGTGAAGCTTTCTTT,CASSPGGAGSEAFF
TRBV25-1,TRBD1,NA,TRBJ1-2,TGTGCCAGCAGTGACCTCGGACAGGGTGGCTACACCTTC,CASSDLGQGGYTF
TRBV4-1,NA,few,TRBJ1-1,TGCGCCAGCAGCCAAGAATATCGGGGGACTGAAGCTTTCTTT,CASSQEYRGTEAFF
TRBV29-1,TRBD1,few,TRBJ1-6,TGCAGCGTAGGGACAGGGCATAATTCACCCCTCCACTTT,CSVGTGHNSPLHF
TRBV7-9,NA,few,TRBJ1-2,TGTGCCAGCAGCCTCCCGGGAAAAGTTGGCTACACCTTC,CASSLPGKVGYTF
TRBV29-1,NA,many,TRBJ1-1,TGCAGCGTTGAGGGGTGGGGGACTGAAGCTTTCTTT,CSVEGWGTEAFF
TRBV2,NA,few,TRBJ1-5,TGTGCCAGCAGTGAAGGACACGTTAGCAATCAGCCCCAGCATTTT,CASSEGHVSNQPQHF
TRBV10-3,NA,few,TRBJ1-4,TGTGCCATCAGCGGGACCGTCAATGAAAAACTGTTTTTT,CAISGTVNEKLFF
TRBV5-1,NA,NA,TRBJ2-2,TGCGCCAGCAGCTTGGGACAGCGCCCGGGCGGGGAGCTGTTTTTT,CASSLGQRPGGELFF
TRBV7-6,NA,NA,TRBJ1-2,TGTGCCAGCAGCTTAGGTTACAGGCGGGACTATGGCTACACCTTC,CASSLGYRRDYGYTF
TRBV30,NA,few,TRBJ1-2,TGTGCCTGGAGTACCCATTTAGGTGGCTACACCTTC,CAWSTHLGGYTF
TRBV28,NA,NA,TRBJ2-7,TGTGCCAGCAGTTTAATAATTATGGGGACCGAGCAGTACTTC,CASSLIIMGTEQYF
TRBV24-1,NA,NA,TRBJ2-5,TGTGCCACCAGTGATTTGTTTGAAGAGACCCAGTACTTC,CATSDLFEETQYF
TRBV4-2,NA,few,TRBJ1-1,TGTGCCAGCAGCCAAGGTCCATGGAACACTGAAGCTTTCTTT,CASSQGPWNTEAFF
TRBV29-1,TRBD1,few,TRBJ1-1,TGCAGCGTCTCACAGGGGGCCAACACTGAAGCTTTCTTT,CSVSQGANTEAFF
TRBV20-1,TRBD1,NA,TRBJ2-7,TGCAGTGCTAGAGATCCCCAGGGACAGGGAAAGGCCTACGAGCAGTACTTC,CSARDPQGQGKAYEQYF
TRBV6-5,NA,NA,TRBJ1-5,TGTGCCAGCAGCCTTACACCTGACCTCAATCAGCCCCAGCATTTT,CASSLTPDLNQPQHF
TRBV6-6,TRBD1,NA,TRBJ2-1,TGTGCCAGCAGTTACTCCCCACCGAGGACAGGAAGGTACAATGAGCAGTTCTTC,CASSYSPPRTGRYNEQFF